This record concerns one T cell receptor (beta chain) sequence. Its antigen is still unknown. V was shortened by 9 bases and J by 0 bases, with 13 bases between the two germline ends. The CDR3 loop spans 14 amino acids. CDR1 is SGHRS, CDR2 YFSETQ, per germline. This table comes from immunoSEQ multiplex PCR, and its TCRdb copy is limited to in-frame clones, with some not included. There are some 90,000 clones in the sample; roughly 89% occur only once, and more than 0.3% lies in the top ten. These data are taken from a study of graft-versus-host responses after intestinal transplantation. Study-level results: Clonal ratios of graft-versus-host to host-versus-graft in allografts were high for patients exhibiting graft-donor T cell macrochimerism.

The sequencing used unstimulated CD4+ T cells sorted from spleen or lymph node cells, collected before intestinal transplant. The rearrangement uses TRBV5-1 and TRBJ2-1, with D perhaps matching TRBD1 or TRBD2 (5 bases each). The source is a human donor who received an intestinal transplant. CDR3 coding DNA: TGCGCCACCGGGACCCAAAGCTCCTACAATGAGCAGTTCTTC. It specifies CATGTQSSYNEQFF.